This T cell receptor beta chain originates from a study of T-cell reconstitution after alpha-beta-depleted transplantation in children. General study points: Expanded graft clones, several hundred of them, were reportedly the source of alpha-beta T cells about two months after transplant. When one year had passed after transplant, most T-cell counts and diversity came from newly produced T cells. The origin of high day-60 TCRbeta diversity in some patients lay in surviving recipient T cells and thymic progenitors.

Unique molecular identifiers were built into the TCRbeta library. TCRdb itself ran the PCR reads through MiXCR, one entry per CDR3 protein. In the table there are around 230,000 distinct CDR3 sequences, more than 15% of which are singletons. V shed 5 bases, J shed 3 bases, and the junction held 11 bases outside the gene matches. The length of the CDR3 is 16 residues. Looked up from germline, CDR1 is SEHNR and CDR2 is FQNEAQ (reference sequence). As for this clonotype: Its antigen is unidentified.

V gene TRBV7-9 combines with J gene TRBJ2-3; 7 bases fit TRBD1. The TCR was taken from a male patient aged 2 to 9 who had a stem cell transplant for acute lymphoblastic leukemia, so the T cells may come from the graft donor. The sequencing here drew on PBMCs, mostly from graft donor cells, taken 360 days after TCRalphabeta/CD19-depleted stem cell transplant. The CDR3 DNA reads TGTGCCAGCAGCCCCCGACAGGGCGGAAAAACAGATACGCAGTATTTT. Translated, it gives CASSPRQGGKTDTQYF.